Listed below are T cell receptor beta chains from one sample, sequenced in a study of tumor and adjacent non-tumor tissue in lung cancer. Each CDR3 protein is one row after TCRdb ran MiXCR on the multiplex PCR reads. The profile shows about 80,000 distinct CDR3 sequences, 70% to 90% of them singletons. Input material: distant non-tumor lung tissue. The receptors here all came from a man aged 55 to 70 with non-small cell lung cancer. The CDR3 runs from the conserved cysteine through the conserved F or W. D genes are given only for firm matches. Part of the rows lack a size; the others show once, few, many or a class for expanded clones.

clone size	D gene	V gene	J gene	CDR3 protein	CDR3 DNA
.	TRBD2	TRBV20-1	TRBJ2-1	CSARPGLAGVNERFF	TGCAGCGCTAGACCGGGACTAGCGGGGGTCAATGAGCGGTTCTTC
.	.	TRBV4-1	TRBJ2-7	CASIQGTGRYERYF	TGCGCCAGCATCCAAGGCACAGGGAGATACGAGCGGTACTTC
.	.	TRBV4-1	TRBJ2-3	CASSQEYGRASTDTQYF	TGCGCCAGCAGCCAAGAATACGGCCGGGCTAGCACAGATACTCAGTATTTT
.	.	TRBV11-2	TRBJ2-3	CASSPVGSEWRGNTDTQYF	TGTGCCAGCAGCCCAGTGGGAAGCGAGTGGCGGGGTAACACAGATACGCAGTATTTT
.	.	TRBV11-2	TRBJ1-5	CAISFNREQPQHF	TGTGCCATCAGCTTTAACAGGGAGCAGCCCCAGCACTTT
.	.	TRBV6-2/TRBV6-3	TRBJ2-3	CASSSRAKRGTQYF	TGTGCCAGTAGTTCCCGGGCCAAAAGAGGTACGCAGTATTTC
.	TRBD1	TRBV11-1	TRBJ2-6	CASSQRGQGYSGANILTF	TGTGCCAGTAGCCAGAGGGGACAGGGCTACTCTGGGGCCAACATCCTGACTTTC
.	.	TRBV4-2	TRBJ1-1	CVSSIGRENSEAFF	TGTGTCAGCAGCATCGGTAGGGAAAACAGTGAAGCTTTCTTT
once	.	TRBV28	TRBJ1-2	CVSSFHQIYYGYIF	TGTGTCAGCAGTTTTCACCAGATCTACTATGGCTACATCTTC
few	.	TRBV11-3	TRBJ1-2	CASSLGSGGAYGYTF	TGTGCCAGCAGCTTAGGCTCCGGGGGCGCCTATGGCTACACCTTC